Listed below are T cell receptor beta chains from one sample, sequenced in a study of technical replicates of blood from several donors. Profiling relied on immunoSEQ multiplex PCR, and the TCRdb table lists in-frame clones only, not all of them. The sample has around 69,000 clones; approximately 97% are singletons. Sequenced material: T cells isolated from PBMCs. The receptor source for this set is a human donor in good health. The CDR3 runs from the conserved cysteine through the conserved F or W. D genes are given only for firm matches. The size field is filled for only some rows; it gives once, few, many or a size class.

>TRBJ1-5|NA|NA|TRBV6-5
CASSPGGLYQPQHF
TGTGCCAGCAGTCCCGGGGGACTTTATCAGCCCCAGCATTTT
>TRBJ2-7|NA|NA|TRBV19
CASSPPGHYAADMSYEQYF
TGTGCCAGTAGTCCGCCGGGACACTACGCTGCTGATATGTCCTACGAGCAGTACTTC
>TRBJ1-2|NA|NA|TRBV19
CASSPTAYYGYTF
TGTGCCAGTAGCCCGACAGCGTATTATGGCTACACCTTC
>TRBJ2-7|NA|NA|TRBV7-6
CASSLATTYEQYF
TGTGCCAGCAGCTTAGCCACTACCTACGAGCAGTACTTC
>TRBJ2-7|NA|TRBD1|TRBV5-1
CASSSRTGVGEQYF
TGCGCCAGCAGCTCACGGACAGGGGTGGGCGAGCAGTACTTC
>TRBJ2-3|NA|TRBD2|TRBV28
CASRHASGRATDTQYF
TGTGCCAGCAGACACGCTAGCGGGAGGGCAACAGATACGCAGTATTTT
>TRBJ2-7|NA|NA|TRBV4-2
CASSQEGRSSYEQYF
TGTGCCAGCAGCCAAGAGGGGCGGAGCTCCTACGAGCAGTACTTC
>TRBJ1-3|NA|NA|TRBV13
CASSQGRANTIYF
TGTGCCAGCAGCCAGGGGCGCGCAAACACCATATATTTT
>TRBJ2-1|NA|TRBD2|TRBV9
CASSDFYSGRAGNEQFF
TGTGCCAGCAGCGATTTTTATAGCGGGAGGGCCGGGAATGAGCAGTTCTTC
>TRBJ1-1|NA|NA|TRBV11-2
CASSYDIRAFF
TGTGCCAGCAGCTACGACATCCGTGCTTTCTTT
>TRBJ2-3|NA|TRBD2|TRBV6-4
CASSDGSGGSTDTQYF
TGTGCCAGCAGTGACGGGTCGGGAGGGAGCACAGATACGCAGTATTTT
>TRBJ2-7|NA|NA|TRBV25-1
CASSEKHRVWEQYF
TGTGCCAGCAGTGAAAAGCACAGGGTCTGGGAGCAGTACTTC
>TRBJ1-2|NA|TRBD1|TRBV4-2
CASSQDPGTGGFYGYTF
TGTGCCAGCAGCCAAGATCCGGGGACAGGGGGATTCTATGGCTACACCTTC
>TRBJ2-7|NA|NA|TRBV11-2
CASSLNSGYEQYF
TGTGCCAGCAGCTTAAACAGCGGCTACGAGCAGTACTTC
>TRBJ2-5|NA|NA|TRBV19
CASSRRTFQETQYF
TGTGCCAGTAGTCGACGGACTTTTCAAGAGACCCAGTACTTC
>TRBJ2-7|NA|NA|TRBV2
CASSEQGYEQYF
TGTGCCAGCAGCGAACAGGGATACGAGCAGTACTTC
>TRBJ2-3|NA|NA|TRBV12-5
CASGLVVSGSQSTDTQYF
TGTGCTAGTGGTTTGGTAGTAAGCGGCTCACAGAGCACAGATACGCAGTATTTT
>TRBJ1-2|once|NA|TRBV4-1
CASSQDAGPLGYTF
TGCGCCAGCAGCCAAGATGCGGGCCCCCTTGGCTACACCTTC
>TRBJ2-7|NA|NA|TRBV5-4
CASSPGSTLEQYF
TGTGCCAGCAGCCCCGGTAGTACGCTCGAGCAGTACTTC
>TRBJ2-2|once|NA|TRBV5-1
CASSFHRASNTGELFF
TGCGCCAGCAGCTTCCACCGAGCCTCGAACACCGGGGAGCTGTTTTTT
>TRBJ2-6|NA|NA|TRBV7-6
CASSPIRGSASGANVLTF
TGTGCCAGCAGCCCCATCAGGGGCTCTGCCTCTGGGGCCAACGTCCTGACTTTC
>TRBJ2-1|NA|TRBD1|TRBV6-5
CASSRTGAYEQFF
TGTGCCAGCAGCCGCACAGGGGCCTATGAGCAGTTCTTC
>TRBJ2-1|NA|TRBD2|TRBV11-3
CASSSSGGSSYNEQFF
TGTGCCAGCAGCTCAAGCGGGGGAAGCTCCTACAATGAGCAGTTCTTC
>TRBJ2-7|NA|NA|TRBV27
CASSPRGAEQYF
TGTGCCAGCAGCCCCAGGGGGGCCGAGCAGTACTTC
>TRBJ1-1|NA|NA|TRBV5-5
CASSSTNSGWGINTEAFF
TGTGCCAGCAGCTCCACAAATTCTGGATGGGGCATTAACACTGAAGCTTTCTTT
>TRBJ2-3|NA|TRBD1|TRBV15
CATSSRGTGIDTQYF
TGTGCCACCAGCAGTAGGGGGACAGGGATAGATACGCAGTATTTT
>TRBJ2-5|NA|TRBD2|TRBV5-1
CASSPLAGDGETQYF
TGCGCCAGCAGTCCACTAGCGGGGGACGGAGAGACCCAGTACTTC
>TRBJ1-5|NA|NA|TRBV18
CASSSGKDQPQHF
TGTGCCAGCTCATCGGGGAAAGATCAGCCCCAGCATTTT
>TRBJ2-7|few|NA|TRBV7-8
CASSLETGDWYEQYF
TGTGCCAGCAGCTTAGAAACAGGGGACTGGTACGAGCAGTACTTC
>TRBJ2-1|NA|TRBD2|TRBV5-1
CASSLIAGVYNEQFF
TGCGCCAGCAGCTTAATAGCGGGGGTCTACAATGAGCAGTTCTTC
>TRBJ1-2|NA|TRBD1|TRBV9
CASSSLDRADPNYGYTF
TGTGCCAGCAGCTCACTGGACAGGGCGGATCCTAACTATGGCTACACCTTC
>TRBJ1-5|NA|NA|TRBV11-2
CASSVQGGQPQHF
TGTGCCAGCAGCGTTCAGGGAGGTCAGCCCCAGCATTTT
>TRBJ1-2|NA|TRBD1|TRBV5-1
CASSLDPRQGRRGYTF
TGCGCCAGCAGCTTGGACCCTAGACAGGGTAGACGTGGCTACACCTTC
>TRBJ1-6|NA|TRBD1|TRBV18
CASSPTGFGNSPLHF
TGTGCCAGCTCGCCGACAGGGTTTGGAAATTCACCCCTCCACTTT
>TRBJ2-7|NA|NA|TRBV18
CASSPPISLSEVLYEQYF
TGTGCCAGCTCACCACCCATCAGCCTCTCGGAGGTCTTGTACGAGCAGTACTTC